The 30 T cell receptor beta chains presented below share a single source sample, sequenced in a study of type 1 and type 2 diabetes patients. Amplification started from genomic DNA. Amplification of the beta chain CDR3 used 30 forward and 13 reverse multiplex primers. Each CDR3 protein is one row after TCRdb ran MiXCR on the multiplex PCR reads. This repertoire shows under 300,000 distinct CDR3 sequences, 47% found once; its top ten account for roughly an eighth. Sequenced: peripheral blood mononuclear cells (PBMCs). These receptors were collected from a man aged 18 to 30 with type 2 diabetes.

This clonotype was counted a few times. The chain combines TRBV24-1 with TRBJ2-3, with TRBD1 identical over 8 bases. Germline CDR1 reads KGHDR; CDR2 reads SFDVKD. J lost 6 bases, V lost 9 bases, and 4 bases had no gene match. This CDR3 has 12 residues. As DNA, the CDR3 is TGTGCCACCGGACAGGGCAGTGATACGCAGTATTTT. Protein sequence: CATGQGSDTQYF.

The CDR3 DNA is TGTGCCAGCAGTGCTCCGACTAGCGGGAGGGGAAATGAGCAGTTCTTC. Protein product: CASSAPTSGRGNEQFF. The rearrangement uses TRBV2 and TRBJ2-1; 14 bases match TRBD2. CDR1 and CDR2 from the germline V gene are SNHLY and FYNNEI. The CDR3 runs 16 residues. V lost 4 bases and J lost 7; bases outside the gene matches: 6. The whole variable domain, remainder taken from reference TRBV2 and TRBJ2-1, is EPEVTQTPSHQVTQMGQEVILRCVPISNHLYFYWYRQILGQKVEFLVSFYNNEISEKSEIFDDQFSVERPDGSNFTLKIRSTKLEDSAMYFCASSAPTSGRGNEQFFGPGTRLTVL.

The chain has TRBV7-3 and TRBJ2-5; no reliable D call. The V end lost 3 bases, the J end lost 4 bases, and 12 bases lay between the germline ends. Germline V gene lookup returns CDR1 SGHTA and CDR2 FQGTGA. There are 14 residues in the CDR3. As DNA, the CDR3 is TGTGCCAGCAGCTTCTCTAGTTCGGGAGAGACCCAGTACTTC. It encodes CASSFSSSGETQYF.

This clonotype was counted once. The chain employs TRBV19 and TRBJ1-1, with a possible D match to TRBD1 (5 bases). The CDR3 length is 14 residues. V dropped 4 bases and J dropped 0 bases, with 9 bases sitting between them. Looked up from germline, CDR1 is LNHDA and CDR2 is SQIVND (reference sequence). The CDR3 loop reads CASSTSRVNTEAFF. In DNA, the CDR3 is TGTGCCAGTAGTACGTCCAGGGTGAACACTGAAGCTTTCTTT.

The chain combines TRBV20-1 with TRBJ2-1, with 11 bases lining up with TRBD2. CDR1 is DFQATT and CDR2 is SNEGSKA in the germline V gene (reference sequence). The CDR3 covers 13 residues. The ends lost 8 bases at V and 8 bases at J; junction bases unmatched: 8. The CDR3 DNA reads as TGCAGTACCACTAGCGGGAGTATCTATGAGCAGTTCTTC. It translates to CSTTSGSIYEQFF.

Points on this clonotype: A much larger clone differs by one base, so this may be a read error. V gene TRBV10-1 combines with J gene TRBJ1-2; D gene unclear. The CDR3 loop spans 13 amino acids. Germline V lookup: CDR1 WNHNN, CDR2 SYGVQD (reference sequence). CDR3 sequence: CARSETQTYGYTF. CDR3 sequence (DNA): TGCGCCAGAAGTGAAACTCAAACCTATGGCTACACCTTC.

The rearrangement links TRBV4-2 to TRBJ2-5; possibly TRBD1 for D (5 bases). The germline V gene has CDR1 LGHNA and CDR2 YNFKEQ. The CDR3 sequence is 16 residues long. V was trimmed by 4 bases and J by 0 bases, leaving 15 bases between them. This chain's CDR3 is CASSLFRGEYQETQYF. CDR3 bases: TGTGCCAGCAGCCTTTTTAGGGGCGAGTACCAAGAGACCCAGTACTTC.

This clonotype has more than one count but fewer than ten. This chain connects TRBV4-1 to TRBJ1-4, with D uncertain. Germline V gene lookup returns CDR1 MGHRA and CDR2 YSYEKL. Trimming removed 2 bases at V and 4 bases at J, with 2 bases between. CDR3 length equals 12 residues. The chain's CDR3 is CASSQYNEKLFF. The CDR3 nucleotides read TGCGCCAGCAGCCAATATAATGAAAAACTGTTTTTT.

The chain employs TRBV7-6 and TRBJ2-3; the match to TRBD2 covers 14 bases. The CDR3 is 16 residues long. V dropped 5 bases and J dropped 5; count of bases not matched to a gene: 6. Germline values: CDR1 SGHVS, CDR2 FNYEAQ. The CDR3 DNA follows: TGTGCCAGCAGCCCGGGACTAGCGGGAGTGGGAGATACGCAGTATTTT. Its protein is CASSPGLAGVGDTQYF.

The rearrangement uses TRBV6-1 and TRBJ2-2; 12 bases fit TRBD2. Germline-derived CDR1 and CDR2 are MNHNS and SASEGT. V lost 10 bases, J lost 3 bases, and 15 bases stayed unmatched. The CDR3 consists of 18 residues. CDR3 region: CATQPGIPSGRDTGELFF. CDR3 bases: TGTGCCACCCAACCGGGGATCCCTAGCGGGAGGGACACCGGGGAGCTGTTTTTT.

The CDR3 DNA follows: TGTGCCAGCAGCCAGACAGGGAGTGCGGTCTATGGCTACACCTTC. Protein product: CASSQTGSAVYGYTF. This chain connects TRBV28 to TRBJ1-2, with 7 positions matching TRBD1. CDR1 is MDHEN and CDR2 is SYDVKM in the germline V gene. The V segment lost 6 bases and the J segment 4 bases; nucleotides outside the gene matches: 11. The CDR3 totals 15 residues.

This sequence joins TRBV27 and TRBJ2-7; 14 bases are shared with TRBD2. Germline CDR1 and CDR2: MNHEY and SMNVEV (reference sequence). V lost 6 bases to trimming and J lost 7 bases; unmatched junction nucleotides: 11. The CDR3 runs 16 residues. CDR3 protein: CASSAQGLAGVGEQYF. The CDR3 nucleotides are TGTGCCAGCAGCGCCCAGGGACTAGCGGGAGTCGGTGAGCAGTACTTC.

The CDR3, as DNA: TGTGCCAGCAGCCCCAGCAGGGCCCAAGAGACCCAGTACTTC. It is translated as CASSPSRAQETQYF. This chain connects TRBV7-8 to TRBJ2-5; possibly TRBD1 for D (5 bases). The ends were cut back, 5 bases at V and 1 base at J, with 11 bases in the middle. The CDR3 spans 14 residues. Germline values: CDR1 SGHVS, CDR2 FQNEAQ.

V usage is TRBV3-1 and J usage is TRBJ2-1, with TRBD2 matching 10 bases. From germline, CDR1 is LGHDT and CDR2 YNNKEL (reference sequence). CDR3 length equals 16 residues. V gave up 1 base and J gave up 6 bases; unmatched junction bases: 6. The CDR3 DNA is TGTGCCAGCAGCCAAGCCCCTAGCGGGGGTGGCAATGAGCAGTTCTTC. Its protein is CASSQAPSGGGNEQFF.

CDR3 DNA: TGTGCCAGCTATCGAAACACCGGGGAGCTGTTTTTT. Encoded protein: CASYRNTGELFF. The chain uses TRBV2 and TRBJ2-2; no clear D. V lost 8 bases to trimming and J lost 2 bases, with 6 bases between them. Germline loops: CDR1 SNHLY, CDR2 FYNNEI. This CDR3 contains 12 residues.

Here the CDR3 DNA reads TGCGCCAGCAGTGAGTCAGGGACAGGGGGCTCCAATGAGCAGTTCTTC. This gives the protein CASSESGTGGSNEQFF. The rearrangement uses TRBV10-1 and TRBJ2-1, with 12 bases that match TRBD1. The germline CDR1 and CDR2 sequences are WNHNN and SYGVQD (reference sequence). The CDR3 spans 16 residues. V was clipped by 0 bases and J by 6 bases; unmatched bases: 3.

The chain recombines TRBV4-3 with TRBJ1-4; 7 positions agree with TRBD1. The CDR3 covers 16 residues. Germline-derived CDR1 and CDR2 are LGHNA and YSLEER. The J segment lost 4 bases and the V segment lost 3 bases, leaving 8 bases of the junction unmatched. The CDR3 spells CASSQLGGQLNEKLFF. In nucleotides, the CDR3 is TGCGCCAGCAGCCAGTTGGGGGGACAGCTTAATGAAAAACTGTTTTTT.

The chain links TRBV12-3 or TRBV12-4 to TRBJ1-5, with a weak D call TRBD1 (6 bases). The CDR3 is 14 amino acids. V lost 5 bases and J 5 bases, leaving 13 bases between the germline ends. The CDR3 here is CASSIRTDYQPQHF. The CDR3 DNA follows: TGTGCCAGCAGTATCCGGACAGACTATCAGCCCCAGCATTTT.

This chain links TRBV20-1 with TRBJ2-1; 9 positions match TRBD2. The CDR3 is 14 amino acids. Germline V gene sequence: CDR1 DFQATT, CDR2 SNEGSKA (reference sequence). J gave up 4 bases and V 7 bases, and 8 bases lay outside the gene matches. The DNA for the CDR3 is TGCAGTGGAACCGGGACTAGCAAATACAATGAGCAGTTCTTC. This sequence encodes CSGTGTSKYNEQFF.

Concerning this clonotype: One end of the junction varies from germline; a read error may be responsible. This chain uses TRBV7-3 with TRBJ2-1; TRBD1 matches at 10 bases. The CDR3 runs 16 residues. The germline V gene has CDR1 SGHTA and CDR2 FQGTGA. CDR3 DNA sequence: TGCGCCAGCAGCCTCGGGCCCGGGACAGGGGTTAATGAGCAGTTCTTC. Translated: CASSLGPGTGVNEQFF. The full variable domain, its missing parts supplied by reference TRBV7-3 and TRBJ2-1, is GAGVSQTPSNKVTEKGKYVELRCDPISGHTALYWYRQSLGQGPEFLIYFQGTGAADDSGLPNDRFFAVRPEGSVSTLKIQRTERGDSAVYLCASSLGPGTGVNEQFFGPGTRLTVL.

This clonotype has a handful of counts. The CDR3 DNA follows: TGTGCCTGGAGTGTACGGGGGCTTTACGATGAGCAGTTCTTC. Translating gives CAWSVRGLYDEQFF. The V and J genes are TRBV30 and TRBJ2-1, with D possibly being TRBD1 or TRBD2 (6 bases each). Per germline, CDR1 GTSNPN and CDR2 SVGIG (reference sequence). The CDR3 extends over 14 amino acids. The germline V and J ends were trimmed by 0 bases and 8 bases, with 14 bases remaining between them. The variable domain in full, completed from reference TRBV30 and TRBJ2-1, reads SQTIHQWPATLVQPVGSPLSLECTVEGTSNPNLYWYRQAAGRGLQLLFYSVGIGQISSEVPQNLSASRPQDRQFILSSKKLLLSDSGFYLCAWSVRGLYDEQFFGPGTRLTVL.

The chain is built from TRBV7-9 and TRBJ2-1; D not resolved. V shed 4 bases and J shed 2 bases, with 3 bases lying between them. Germline-derived CDR1 and CDR2 are SEHNR and FQNEAQ (reference sequence). The CDR3 is 12 amino acids. CDR3 in DNA: TGTGCCAGCAGCTGGGCCTACAATGAGCAGTTCTTC. This sequence encodes CASSWAYNEQFF.

V is TRBV9 and J is TRBJ1-4; no clear D. V lost 3 bases and J lost 7, with 10 bases in between. The CDR3 has 13 residues. From germline, CDR1 is SGDLS and CDR2 YYNGEE. As DNA, the CDR3 is TGTGCCAGCAGCGGGGGAAAGGGTGAAAAACTGTTTTTT. It codes for CASSGGKGEKLFF.

The chain combines TRBV10-3 with TRBJ2-1; TRBD2 agrees at 11 bases. Trimming at V came to 10 bases and at J to 5 bases, leaving 7 bases not matched to a gene. The CDR3 is 14 residues long. Germline-derived CDR1 and CDR2 are ENHRY and SYGVKD. This chain's CDR3 is CATRGTSGDNEQFF. The CDR3 DNA reads as TGTGCCACCAGGGGGACTAGCGGAGACAATGAGCAGTTCTTC.

The J gene is TRBJ1-1, the V gene TRBV5-4; D possibly corresponds to TRBD1 (5 bases). The CDR3 has 15 amino acids. The V end was cut by 4 bases, the J end by 0 bases, with 13 bases between. CDR1 is SGHNT, CDR2 YYREEE, per germline (reference sequence). The CDR3 spells CASSRGTVMNTEAFF. CDR3 bases: TGTGCCAGCAGCCGAGGGACGGTGATGAACACTGAAGCTTTCTTT.

This clonotype was seen a few times. This chain connects TRBV12-3 or TRBV12-4 to TRBJ2-7, with a weak D call TRBD1 (7 bases). The CDR3 has 18 residues. Deletions cut 3 bases from V and 9 bases from J, with 30 bases between. CDR3 nucleotide sequence: TGTGCCAGCAGTTTTGTTCCATCGACAGGGATAAGGAGGGGTAGGCAGTACTTC. Translating gives CASSFVPSTGIRRGRQYF.

This clonotype was detected a few times. V gene TRBV7-8 combines with J gene TRBJ2-7, with 7 bases fitting TRBD1. The germline gives CDR1 SGHVS, CDR2 FQNEAQ. The CDR3 covers 13 residues. Germline trimming cut 1 base from V and 6 bases from J; bases unmatched to any gene: 3. CDR3 sequence reads: CASSLGAGGEQYF. In nucleotides, the CDR3 is TGTGCCAGCAGCTTAGGCGCAGGGGGCGAGCAGTACTTC.

This clonotype was found once. One junction end disagrees with the germline gene, perhaps due to a read error. This chain joins TRBV24-1 and TRBJ2-1, with D hard to call. This CDR3 region has 13 residues. Germline V gives CDR1 KGHDR, CDR2 SFDVKD. The CDR3 DNA reads as TGTGCCACCAGTGATTTTCAGTTCAATGAGCAATTCTTC. This translates into CATSDFQFNEQFF.

The V and J genes are TRBV6-4 and TRBJ1-6; 9 bases agree with TRBD1. This CDR3 spans 13 amino acids. With V trimmed by 4 bases and J by 9 bases, 1 base remained unmatched. CDR1 and CDR2 (germline): MRHNA, SNTAGT. CDR3 DNA: TGTGCCAGCAGTGCGACAGGGGGTTCACCCCTCCACTTT. Its protein product is CASSATGGSPLHF.

The chain joins TRBV5-1 to TRBJ2-1, with TRBD1 as a possible D gene (5 bases). This CDR3 contains 13 residues. Trimming removed 7 bases from V and 7 bases from J, with 15 bases in between. Germline V gene lookup returns CDR1 SGHRS and CDR2 YFSETQ. CDR3: CASGKTELNEQFF. The CDR3 bases are TGCGCCAGCGGCAAGACAGAGTTGAATGAGCAGTTCTTC.